This T cell receptor (beta chain) was sequenced in a study of Ad26.COV2.S vaccination and SARS-CoV-2 variants. In the study overall: Donor participated within the Ad26.COV2.S arm of the COV1001 trial. Overall study results and limits: Vaccinated individuals (as opposed to placebo recipients) had higher spike-specific TCR breadth.

Germline V CDR1 and CDR2: SGHNT, YENEEA. Deletions cut 2 bases from V and 3 bases from J, with 7 bases between. This CDR3 has 13 amino acids. Sequencing used immunoSEQ multiplex PCR; TCRdb keeps in-frame clones, though not all of them. The sample consists of 300,000 to 400,000 clones, approximately 86% of them appearing once. As concerns this clone: Its antigen is currently unknown.

The treatment was: about 20 received Ad26.COV2.S at low or high dose, single or two shots; 5 received placebo; per-sample allocation not given. Repertoires come from day 63 after the first vaccine or placebo injection. The source is a person between 18 and 65 years old who received the Ad26.COV2.S COVID-19 vaccine or a placebo. Sequenced material: peripheral blood, taken in a trial of Ad26.COV2.S vaccine versus placebo. V gene TRBV11-3 combines with J gene TRBJ1-1; no clear D. Here the CDR3 DNA reads TGTGCCAGCAGCTTAAATGCGGACACTGAAGCTTTCTTT. It is translated as CASSLNADTEAFF.